This is a list of T cell receptor beta chains from one sample in a study of T cell repertoires in cytomegalovirus infection. TCRdb reprocessed the reads with MiXCR, giving one entry per CDR3 protein. This sample has around 740,000 distinct CDR3 sequences, with 35% found just once. Source material: PBMCs. These receptors all stem from a human donor in good health (CMV status not recorded). Some clones in this sample may be carry-over from other donors' samples. Both conserved end residues are part of each CDR3. D genes are given only for firm matches. The size entry is marked missing in some rows and otherwise reads once, few, many or a size class.

clone size | J gene | V gene | D gene | CDR3 DNA | CDR3 protein
- | TRBJ1-6 | TRBV5-4 | - | TGTGCCAGCAGCTTGGACACCAGTAATTCACCCCTCCACTTT | CASSLDTSNSPLHF
- | TRBJ2-5 | TRBV28 | TRBD1 | TGTGCCAGCAGCGCCAGACACAGGGGCTTAACACAAGAGACCCAGTACTTC | CASSARHRGLTQETQYF
- | TRBJ2-3 | TRBV2 | TRBD2 | TGTGCCAGCAGTGACCTTACTAGCGACACCACAGATACGCAGTATTTT | CASSDLTSDTTDTQYF
- | TRBJ2-3 | TRBV2 | TRBD2 | TGTGCCAGCAGTGAAGGCGGGGGGGCAGTAGGAGATACGCAGTATTTT | CASSEGGGAVGDTQYF
- | TRBJ1-5 | TRBV7-2 | - | TGTGCCAGCAGCTTAGTTGCCGGGGGTGATTATAGCAATCAGCCCCAGCATTTT | CASSLVAGGDYSNQPQHF
- | TRBJ2-2 | TRBV11-2 | TRBD2 | TGTGCCAGCAGCTTTACTCCTAGCGGGAGCTACACCGGGGAGCTGTTTTTT | CASSFTPSGSYTGELFF
- | TRBJ1-1 | TRBV6-1 | TRBD1 | TGTGCCAGCAGTTTCGACAGGGGGCGGCTCACTGAAGCTTTCTTT | CASSFDRGRLTEAFF
- | TRBJ1-2 | TRBV20-1 | TRBD1 | TGCAGTGCTAGAGATGTTCCGACAGGGCCCTATGGCTACACCTTC | CSARDVPTGPYGYTF
- | TRBJ2-3 | TRBV7-9 | TRBD2 | TGTGCCAGCAGCTCTAGCGGGTTCACAGATACGCAGTATTTT | CASSSSGFTDTQYF
- | TRBJ1-5 | TRBV19 | TRBD1 | TGTGCCAGTAGTATAGGAACTGGACAGGGGTCTCAGCCCCAGCATTTT | CASSIGTGQGSQPQHF
- | TRBJ2-7 | TRBV11-2 | TRBD1 | TGTGCCAGCAGACGACCGGGACAGGGGGCGATCAGCTACGAGCAGTACTTC | CASRRPGQGAISYEQYF
many | TRBJ1-4 | TRBV7-2 | - | TGTGCCAGCAGCAAAAGGACGGCGGCTAATGAAAAACTGTTTTTT | CASSKRTAANEKLFF
- | TRBJ2-7 | TRBV7-2 | TRBD2 | TGTGCCAGCAGCTTAAGACCGGGACTAGCGAGCTCCTACGAGCAGTACTTC | CASSLRPGLASSYEQYF
- | TRBJ2-3 | TRBV7-2 | TRBD2 | TGTGCCAGCAGCTTAGCTCCGACTAGCGCAGATACGCCGTATTTT | CASSLAPTSADTPYF
- | TRBJ2-5 | TRBV7-2 | - | TGTGCCAGCAGCCTAGAGGGATCAGGGGCGCTTCAAGAGACCCAGTACTTC | CASSLEGSGALQETQYF
- | TRBJ1-2 | TRBV5-5 | - | TGTGCCAGCAGCTTGTCTCCGAACACAGGGGGCTACACCTTC | CASSLSPNTGGYTF
- | TRBJ2-7 | TRBV20-1 | TRBD2 | TGCAGTGCTAGAGATCCGGCGACTAAGCGGGGGTACGAGCAGTACTTC | CSARDPATKRGYEQYF
- | TRBJ1-2 | TRBV7-6 | TRBD1 | TGTGCCAGCAGCTATCGGACAGGGGTTTCGGGTCATGGCTACACCTTC | CASSYRTGVSGHGYTF
- | TRBJ1-4 | TRBV5-1 | TRBD1 | TGCGCCAGCAGGAGGGGAGGGGGCTACAATGAAAAACTGTTTTTT | CASRRGGGYNEKLFF
many | TRBJ1-2 | TRBV7-8 | - | TGTGCCAGCAGCTTAAGTGGGTACTATGGCTACACCTTC | CASSLSGYYGYTF
few | TRBJ2-3 | TRBV24-1 | TRBD1 | TGTGCCACCAGTGACCGAGGACAGGGGGCGACAGATACGCAGTATTTT | CATSDRGQGATDTQYF
- | TRBJ2-7 | TRBV28 | - | TGTGCCAGCAGTCCCCCGGCCAGGGGGGTACCCTACGAGCAGTACTTC | CASSPPARGVPYEQYF
many | TRBJ2-5 | TRBV7-2 | - | TGTGCCAGCAGAAACACCGGGACGGGAAGGGCCCAGTACTTC | CASRNTGTGRAQYF
- | TRBJ1-1 | TRBV5-6 | TRBD1 | TGTGCCAGCAGCCGGGACAGATTACCTCAAGCTTTCTTT | CASSRDRLPQAFF
- | TRBJ2-7 | TRBV7-9 | - | TGTGCCAGCAGCCCGGCACAGACTTCCTACGAGCAGTACTTC | CASSPAQTSYEQYF
- | TRBJ1-2 | TRBV12-3/TRBV12-4 | TRBD1 | TGTGCCAGCAGTTTTACAGGGGGAGATGGCTACACCTTC | CASSFTGGDGYTF
- | TRBJ2-3 | TRBV27 | TRBD1 | TGTGCCAGCAGACGAGGAACAGGGGGCGCCCCAGATACGCAGTATTTT | CASRRGTGGAPDTQYF
- | TRBJ1-1 | TRBV5-6 | - | TGTGCCAGCAGCAGAGCCCCAGATCTTTCGGTCACTGAAGCTTTCTTT | CASSRAPDLSVTEAFF
few | TRBJ1-5 | TRBV28 | - | TGTGCCAGCAGGGCGGACCGCCGGCCCCAGCATTTT | CASRADRRPQHF
- | TRBJ2-3 | TRBV29-1 | - | TGCAGCGTTGATGCGGGACAGAATACGCAGTATTTT | CSVDAGQNTQYF
- | TRBJ2-7 | TRBV6-5 | TRBD1 | TGTGCCAGCAGCCGGGTCCCGGGACAGGGGAAGGGCTCTTACGAGCAGTACTTC | CASSRVPGQGKGSYEQYF
many | TRBJ2-7 | TRBV28 | - | TGTGCCAGCAGTTTACAGCAGGGGCCGGGTAACGAGCAGTACTTC | CASSLQQGPGNEQYF
once | TRBJ2-1 | TRBV19 | TRBD2 | TGTGCCAGTAGTCCGTGGACTAGCGGGAACATCGGAACGTACAATGAGCAGTTCTTC | CASSPWTSGNIGTYNEQFF